The 13 T cell receptor beta chains below come from one sample, sequenced in a study of cytomegalovirus exposure and HLA in healthy donors (dated by TCRdb to between 2016 and 2019). Libraries came from the immunoSEQ multiplex PCR assay. For the multiplex PCR, a mixture combining 60 forward primers for TCR Vbeta segments and 13 reverse primers for TCR Jbeta segments was used. The table was pulled from immuneACCESS by TCRdb, which kept in-frame rearrangements only. Such tables lose some clones; where checked, under half of the loss comes from unresolved V genes, and the rest has no known cause. In all, the sample holds 130,000 or so clones, and 75% to 85% of those were seen once. Of the sample, approximately 1.5% is held by the ten largest clones. Sequenced: PBMCs. Receptors were obtained from a woman between 35 and 50 years old in good health and CMV-seronegative.

CDR3 loop: CATSRGHTGARTEAFF. The DNA of the CDR3 is TGTGCCACCAGCAGGGGACATACAGGGGCTAGGACTGAAGCTTTCTTT. The chain has TRBV15 and TRBJ1-1; 7 positions agree with TRBD1. Germline V CDR1 and CDR2: LNHNV, YYDKDF (reference sequence). The J segment lost 5 bases and the V segment lost 3 bases, leaving 12 bases of the junction unmatched. CDR3 length: 16 residues.

The chain carries TRBV6-5 and TRBJ1-1; 8 positions match TRBD1. Unmatched junction bases numbered 6, after V lost 2 bases and J lost 4 bases. This CDR3 region has 15 residues. Germline lookup yields CDR1 MNHEY and CDR2 SVGAGI. The CDR3 protein is CASSYRQGAVTEAFF. The CDR3 DNA follows: TGTGCCAGCAGTTACCGGCAGGGGGCGGTCACTGAAGCTTTCTTT.

CDR3 sequence: CASSWGPNTEAFF. The CDR3 coding sequence is TGTGCCAGCAGTTGGGGGCCGAACACTGAAGCTTTCTTT. The J gene is TRBJ1-1, the V gene TRBV6-5; a possible D gene is TRBD1 (6 bases). The germline CDR1 and CDR2 sequences are MNHEY and SVGAGI. This CDR3 region has 13 residues. V was trimmed by 4 bases and J by 1 base, leaving 7 bases between them.

V and J are TRBV6-1 and TRBJ2-7, with D perhaps TRBD1 (6 bases). The germline V and J ends were trimmed by 4 bases and 3 bases, with 16 bases remaining between them. The CDR3 is 15 amino acids. Germline V gives CDR1 MNHNS, CDR2 SASEGT. The CDR3 sequence: CASSAYLQGGYEQYF. CDR3 sequence (DNA): TGTGCCAGCAGTGCTTATTTACAAGGGGGCTACGAGCAGTACTTC.

CDR3 sequence: CASSRQGGRNQPQHF. The DNA of the CDR3 is TGTGCCAGCAGTCGACAGGGCGGCCGCAATCAGCCCCAGCATTTT. The chain joins TRBV6-4 to TRBJ1-5, with 7 bases identical to TRBD1. V shed 5 bases, J shed 2 bases, and the junction held 6 bases outside the gene matches. In germline, CDR1 is MRHNA, CDR2 SNTAGT. CDR3 length: 15 residues.

This clone was counted only a few times. The rearrangement links TRBV6-1 to TRBJ1-2; a weak D match, TRBD1 (6 bases). V lost 7 bases and J 6 bases, leaving 12 bases between the germline ends. This CDR3 region has 12 residues. Germline V gives CDR1 MNHNS, CDR2 SASEGT. DNA of the CDR3: TGTGCCAGCACGGTTCAGGGGCATGGCTACACCTTC. Encoded protein: CASTVQGHGYTF.

In DNA, the CDR3 is TGTGCCAGCAGCTTAGGAGGGATCCGGCCCTACGAGCAGTACTTC. Translation gives CASSLGGIRPYEQYF. This sequence joins TRBV7-8 and TRBJ2-7, with a weak D call TRBD2 (5 bases). V was clipped by 1 base and J by 2 bases, with 12 bases between them. CDR1 is SGHVS and CDR2 is FQNEAQ in the germline V gene. The CDR3 spans 15 residues.

V and J are TRBV27 and TRBJ1-2; D not certain. Germline CDR1 and CDR2: MNHEY and SMNVEV (reference sequence). The CDR3 spans 16 residues. V lost 6 bases to trimming and J lost 1 base, with 18 bases between them. CDR3 coding DNA: TGTGCCAGCAGGAACCCAAATCAAAACAGTAACTATGGCTACACCTTC. This encodes CASRNPNQNSNYGYTF.

In nucleotides, the CDR3 is TGTGCCATCAGTGCCCCAGGGTCCCTCTACGAGCAGTACTTC. It encodes CAISAPGSLYEQYF. The chain has TRBV10-3 and TRBJ2-7; D possibly corresponds to TRBD1 (5 bases). V shed 4 bases and J shed 3 bases, with 13 bases lying between them. The CDR3 is 14 residues long. Germline CDR1 ENHRY, CDR2 SYGVKD.

This clone showed up just once. The chain carries TRBV7-2 and TRBJ2-5; a weak D match, TRBD1 (6 bases). Germline CDR1 reads SGHTA; CDR2 reads FQGNSA. V shed 1 base and J shed 10 bases, with 7 bases lying between them. CDR3 length: 11 residues. The CDR3 here is CASSLVDSQYF. The CDR3 bases are TGTGCCAGCAGCTTAGTGGACAGCCAGTACTTC.

The V call is TRBV4-2, the J call TRBJ1-1; the D is unclear. CDR3 length: 12 amino acids. With 5 bases removed from V and 3 bases from J, the gap between germline ends came to 7 bases. CDR1 is LGHNA and CDR2 is YNFKEQ in the germline V gene. The CDR3 protein is CASSSQYTEAFF. The DNA of the CDR3 is TGTGCCAGCAGCTCACAGTACACTGAAGCTTTCTTT.

This clone was picked up a small number of times. The chain couples TRBV6-5 to TRBJ2-1; D perhaps matches TRBD2 (5 bases). The V gene lost 4 bases and the J gene lost 1 base, with 5 bases spanning the gap. Germline V gene sequence: CDR1 MNHEY, CDR2 SVGAGI. CDR3 size: 13 residues. The CDR3 nucleotides read TGTGCCAGCAGTTCGGGATCCTACAATGAGCAGTTCTTC. This encodes CASSSGSYNEQFF.

This clone was seen just once. V usage is TRBV4-2 and J usage is TRBJ2-2; a possible D gene is TRBD1 (5 bases). The CDR3 runs 16 residues. V was shortened by 0 bases and J by 1 base, with 9 bases between the two germline ends. Looked up from germline, CDR1 is LGHNA and CDR2 is YNFKEQ. CDR3 sequence (DNA): TGTGCCAGCAGCCAAGACGCAGGGTTGAACACCGGGGAGCTGTTTTTT. Protein: CASSQDAGLNTGELFF.